This T cell receptor (delta chain) appears in the sequencing data of a study of Vδ1+ human thymocytes. After alphabeta T cell depletion, CD3+ Vdelta1+ Vdelta2- thymocytes were sorted. Sorted Vdelta1+ thymocytes were about 97% to 99.6% pure. Notes on this clone: Its antigen is as yet unknown.

Extracted RNA was reverse transcribed into cDNA. The CDR3 regions were amplified by multiplex PCR from V-gene primers to a constant-region primer. TCRdb reanalysed the multiplex PCR reads with CATT. The table lists roughly 50,000 delta-chain clones, around a sixth of them singletons. The CDR3 covers 16 residues. Trimming shortened V by 0 bases and J by 3 bases, and 14 bases separated the two germline ends. Germline CDR1 is TSWWSYY and CDR2 is QGS. General study results and limits: Thymic TRG and TRD repertoires appeared highly polyclonal, with Gaussian CDR3 length distributions. Bulk data may be misread because of unexpected Vdelta2 sequences. Approximately 20% of thymic delta-chain sequences were Vdelta2, with few Vdelta3, unlike blood Vdelta1+ controls.

The receptor comes from a boy under three years old who had congenital heart surgery. Sequencing was performed on Vdelta1+ gamma-delta thymocytes from the thymus. Noted subset: FACS-sorted CD3+ TCRalphabeta- TCRVdelta1+ TCRVdelta2- thymocytes. V and J are TRDV1 and TRDJ1; D is ambiguous. CDR3 sequence: CALGELRNGAPDKLIF. CDR3 sequence (DNA): TGTGCTCTTGGGGAACTAAGGAACGGGGCCCCCGATAAACTCATCTTT.